A single TCR beta chain is shown here with its context. No antigen is known for it. The data derive from a study of vaccination effects on CD4 cells after COVID-19. Across the study: Each of a few convalescent patients underwent sampling at an early and a late point after vaccination. Post-vaccine sampling occurred a median 72 days after the second dose.

Following culture for about 11 days, CD4+ T cells were isolated. Between March and December 2020, the person had a SARS-CoV-2 infection that PCR confirmed. Two-dose vaccination with either BNT162b2 or mRNA-1273 was given to the participants. This CDR3 contains 19 residues. Profiled with immunoSEQ multiplex PCR; TCRdb holds only in-frame clones, not every one. The sample has 40,000 to 45,000 clones, around 80% seen once; the top ten hold approximately 3.8%. The chain employs TRBV7-5 and TRBJ2-6. TRBV7-5 is reported as a pseudogene. The sequenced sample was CD4+ T cells from PBMCs cultured without peptide, obtained after COVID-19 vaccination. The clonotype was recovered from a human donor who had a prior SARS-CoV-2 infection. CDR3 protein: CARSLYGLGRRSGANVLTF. As DNA, the CDR3 is TGTGCCAGAAGCTTATATGGTTTGGGACGGCGCTCTGGGGCCAACGTCCTGACTTTC.